A single sample gave rise to the 27 T cell receptor beta chains below, sequenced in a study of blood T cell repertoires in COVID-19. Measured with immunoSEQ multiplex PCR; TCRdb has only the in-frame clones, and not every one. This sample has approximately 290,000 clones, with around 90% found just once. Input material: PBMCs or T cells enriched from blood (not recorded which). The receptors stem from a young woman who had recovered from COVID-19.

The V and J genes are TRBV9 and TRBJ2-1; a weak D match, TRBD2 (6 bases). V was clipped by 3 bases and J by 2 bases, with 15 bases between them. Germline V gene data show CDR1 as SGDLS and CDR2 as YYNGEE. This CDR3 comprises 16 residues. In nucleotides, the CDR3 is TGTGCCAGCAGCGAGGGGCCAACGGGAGCCTACAATGAGCAGTTCTTC. It specifies CASSEGPTGAYNEQFF.

The DNA for the CDR3 is TGTGCCAGCAGCGTAGCAGACGGAGGATACGAGCAGTACTTC. Its translation is CASSVADGGYEQYF. The V call is TRBV9, the J call TRBJ2-7; perhaps TRBD2 as D (5 bases). The CDR3 loop spans 14 amino acids. V lost 0 bases and J 4 bases, leaving 11 bases between the germline ends. Germline CDR1 reads SGDLS; CDR2 reads YYNGEE.

The table lists this clone with a count of one. The rearrangement joins TRBV10-3 to TRBJ2-7; 7 bases fit TRBD2. V was clipped by 10 bases and J by 4 bases; unmatched bases: 13. The CDR3 consists of 14 residues. Germline values: CDR1 ENHRY, CDR2 SYGVKD. CDR3: CATGVASGSYEQYF. DNA of the CDR3: TGTGCCACCGGGGTCGCTAGCGGTTCGTACGAGCAGTACTTC.

The chain has TRBV19 and TRBJ1-4, with a possible D match to TRBD1 (6 bases). In germline, CDR1 is LNHDA, CDR2 SQIVND (reference sequence). The CDR3 runs 14 residues. V was trimmed by 8 bases and J by 1 base, leaving 11 bases between them. CDR3 protein: CASLNRETNEKLFF. CDR3 DNA sequence: TGTGCCAGTCTTAACAGGGAAACTAATGAAAAACTGTTTTTT.

This clone was seen just once. The rearrangement links TRBV7-8 to TRBJ2-1, with 11 bases matching TRBD2. The germline V gene has CDR1 SGHVS and CDR2 FQNEAQ. CDR3 length: 15 amino acids. V shed 0 bases and J 9 bases; nucleotides not matched to a gene: 4. CDR3 bases: TGTGCCAGCAGCTTAGCCCGACTAGCGGGACTTGAGCAGTTCTTC. This sequence encodes CASSLARLAGLEQFF.

The CDR3 loop reads CASSIYSGELFF. The CDR3 nucleotides are TGTGCCAGTAGTATATACTCCGGGGAGCTGTTTTTT. This rearrangement joins TRBV19 to TRBJ2-2, with D uncertain. The V end lost 2 bases, the J end lost 6 bases, and 4 bases lay between the germline ends. The CDR3 has 12 amino acids. Germline V gives CDR1 LNHDA, CDR2 SQIVND (reference sequence).

This chain uses TRBV4-2 with TRBJ2-7; 9 positions agree with TRBD2. The CDR3 is made up of 13 amino acids. The germline V gene encodes CDR1 LGHNA and CDR2 YNFKEQ. Trimming at V came to 3 bases and at J to 5 bases, leaving 2 bases not matched to a gene. CDR3: CASSHVAGDEQYF. The CDR3 bases are TGTGCCAGCAGCCACGTAGCGGGAGACGAGCAGTACTTC.

This chain joins TRBV12-3 or TRBV12-4 and TRBJ2-7; D is unresolved. Trimming left V 7 bases short and J 0 bases short, with 10 bases between. The CDR3 length is 13 residues. This CDR3 is CASKSVSSYEQYF. The CDR3 DNA follows: TGTGCCAGCAAAAGCGTGAGCTCCTACGAGCAGTACTTC.

This chain connects TRBV6-5 to TRBJ2-7; 9 nucleotides match TRBD2. J gave up 3 bases and V 2 bases, and 8 bases lay outside the gene matches. Germline lookup yields CDR1 MNHEY and CDR2 SVGAGI. The CDR3 totals 16 residues. In DNA form, the CDR3 reads TGTGCCAGCAGTTACGGAGAGGCTAGCGGGATCTACGAGCAGTACTTC. Protein sequence: CASSYGEASGIYEQYF.

The chain is built from TRBV5-1 and TRBJ2-1; no reliable D call. The V gene's germline CDR1 is SGHRS and CDR2 YFSETQ. V was pared by 4 bases and J by 0 bases, with 11 bases between. The CDR3 is made up of 15 amino acids. This CDR3 reads CASSLDLSSYNEQFF. The CDR3 nucleotides are TGCGCCAGCAGCCTTGACTTGAGCTCCTACAATGAGCAGTTCTTC.

This clone has a single count. This rearrangement joins TRBV24-1 to TRBJ2-7; D is ambiguous. Trimming took 2 bases from V and 5 from J, leaving 9 bases between them. Germline CDR1 and CDR2: KGHDR and SFDVKD. The CDR3 runs 13 residues. The CDR3 spells CATSDSAEDEQYF. The CDR3 DNA is TGTGCCACCAGTGATTCGGCCGAGGACGAGCAGTACTTC.

The table lists this clone with a count of one. The genes are TRBV14 and TRBJ2-3; 8 bases are shared with TRBD1. Trimming at V came to 3 bases and at J to 3 bases, leaving 14 bases not matched to a gene. The germline CDR1 and CDR2 sequences are SGHDN and FVKESK. The CDR3 is 18 amino acids. For the CDR3, the DNA is TGTGCCAGCAGCCACCGAATCCCGGGGACAGGTGGGACAGATACGCAGTATTTT. Its translation: CASSHRIPGTGGTDTQYF.

The chain uses TRBV10-3 and TRBJ2-3, with 9 bases matching TRBD2. Losses at the gene ends were 8 bases for V and 5 bases for J; bases not matched to a gene: 11. From germline, CDR1 is ENHRY and CDR2 SYGVKD. This CDR3 is 15 amino acids long. CDR3 sequence: CAIGASGTQGDTQYF. DNA for the CDR3: TGTGCCATCGGGGCTAGCGGGACACAAGGAGATACGCAGTATTTT.

The J gene is TRBJ1-4, the V gene TRBV4-3, with D uncertain. The length of the CDR3 is 14 residues. With 2 bases removed from V and 2 bases from J, the gap between germline ends came to 6 bases. The germline CDR1 and CDR2 sequences are LGHNA and YSLEER. The CDR3 coding sequence is TGCGCCAGCAGCCAAAGCTCCACTAATGAAAAACTGTTTTTT. This sequence encodes CASSQSSTNEKLFF.

This chain links TRBV29-1 with TRBJ2-7, with TRBD1 matching 9 bases. The CDR3 has 13 residues. V shed 4 bases, J shed 2 bases, and the junction held 3 bases outside the gene matches. Germline-derived CDR1 and CDR2 are SQVTM and ANQGSEA. CDR3 sequence reads: CSVVGQGTYEQYF. The CDR3 nucleotides are TGCAGCGTTGTTGGACAGGGGACCTACGAGCAGTACTTC.

The rearrangement joins TRBV9 to TRBJ1-1; D is uncertain. Looked up from germline, CDR1 is SGDLS and CDR2 is YYNGEE. V dropped 3 bases and J dropped 4 bases, with 16 bases sitting between them. This CDR3 contains 15 residues. In DNA form, the CDR3 reads TGTGCCAGCAGCGGTGAACTGTTCGGCGGCACTGAAGCTTTCTTT. Its translation is CASSGELFGGTEAFF.

The chain joins TRBV5-1 to TRBJ2-1; a weak D match, TRBD2 (6 bases). V was pared by 5 bases and J by 4 bases, with 10 bases between. Germline CDR1 is SGHRS and CDR2 is YFSETQ. CDR3 length equals 13 residues. The CDR3 DNA follows: TGCGCCAGCAGAGCTAGCGATTACAATGAGCAGTTCTTC. Translated: CASRASDYNEQFF. Full variable domain (remainder filled in from reference TRBV5-1 and TRBJ2-1): KAGVTQTPRYLIKTRGQQVTLSCSPISGHRSVSWYQQTPGQGLQFLFEYFSETQRNKGNFPGRFSGRQFSNSRSEMNVSTLELGDSALYLCASRASDYNEQFFGPGTRLTVL.

The rearrangement joins TRBV5-1 to TRBJ1-6; 10 positions match TRBD1. Trimming cost V 4 bases and J 15 bases; bases outside gene matches: 10. The CDR3 runs to 14 residues. Germline V gene data show CDR1 as SGHRS and CDR2 as YFSETQ. The CDR3 region has the DNA TGCGCCAGCAGCGTAGGGACAGGGGAAGCACGCCTCCACTTT. The encoded protein is CASSVGTGEARLHF.

This chain joins TRBV28 and TRBJ2-1, with D possibly TRBD1 on 5 matching bases. Germline V lookup: CDR1 MDHEN, CDR2 SYDVKM. V dropped 3 bases and J dropped 7 bases, with 19 bases sitting between them. There are 16 residues in the CDR3. CDR3 coding DNA: TGTGCCAGCAGTTTGTACGGCCCAGGGCTAGGGAATGAGCAGTTCTTC. This encodes CASSLYGPGLGNEQFF.

The V call is TRBV7-9, the J call TRBJ2-1; 12 bases are a match to TRBD2. Germline CDR1 SEHNR, CDR2 FQNEAQ (reference sequence). The CDR3 contains 15 residues. V shed 5 bases and J 6 bases; nucleotides not matched to a gene: 5. The CDR3: CASSRGLAGSNEQFF. In DNA, the CDR3 is TGTGCCAGCAGCCGGGGACTAGCGGGCAGCAATGAGCAGTTCTTC.

The chain is built from TRBV6-5 and TRBJ2-1; 7 bases are a match to TRBD1. The ends lost 5 bases at V and 4 bases at J; junction bases unmatched: 8. The germline V gene encodes CDR1 MNHEY and CDR2 SVGAGI. This CDR3 is built from 15 residues. CDR3 in DNA: TGTGCCAGCAGTATAGCCCGGGACAGATACAATGAGCAGTTCTTC. This sequence encodes CASSIARDRYNEQFF.

The rearrangement links TRBV7-2 to TRBJ2-1, with TRBD2 matching over 8 bases. The CDR3 extends over 14 amino acids. Germline lookup yields CDR1 SGHTA and CDR2 FQGNSA. Losses at the gene ends were 8 bases for V and 12 bases for J; bases not matched to a gene: 15. The CDR3 DNA sequence: TGTGCCAGCCAAAGGGTTGGCGGGGGGCCCAGGCAGTTCTTC. It encodes CASQRVGGGPRQFF.

The chain carries TRBV9 and TRBJ2-3; 7 bases map to TRBD2. Germline trimming cut 0 bases from V and 3 bases from J; bases unmatched to any gene: 10. CDR1 and CDR2 from the germline V gene are SGDLS and YYNGEE. This CDR3 is built from 17 residues. The chain's CDR3 is CASSVGTGGSGTDTQYF. The CDR3 nucleotides are TGTGCCAGCAGCGTAGGGACGGGCGGGAGTGGTACAGATACGCAGTATTTT.

This chain uses TRBV4-3 with TRBJ2-5; 9 nucleotides match TRBD2. V lost 0 bases to trimming and J lost 13 bases; unmatched junction nucleotides: 9. Germline lookup yields CDR1 LGHNA and CDR2 YSLEER. This CDR3 region has 14 residues. CDR3 nucleotides: TGCGCCAGCAGCCAAGATGGTCTAGCGGGACGATTGTACTTC. As protein: CASSQDGLAGRLYF.

This sequence joins TRBV5-4 and TRBJ1-3; 8 nucleotides align to TRBD1. The germline V gene encodes CDR1 SGHNT and CDR2 YYREEE (reference sequence). J was trimmed by 4 bases and V by 1 base; bases with no gene match: 7. The CDR3 runs to 16 residues. CDR3 sequence (DNA): TGTGCCAGCAGCTTGCGTCAGGGGGCAGAGGGAAACACCATATATTTT. Protein product: CASSLRQGAEGNTIYF.

V usage is TRBV4-3 and J usage is TRBJ1-1; 8 bases are a match to TRBD1. Germline-derived CDR1 and CDR2 are LGHNA and YSLEER. J was trimmed by 3 bases and V by 0 bases; bases with no gene match: 3. The CDR3 contains 15 residues. The CDR3 sequence: CASSQDRRGHTEAFF. CDR3 DNA sequence: TGCGCCAGCAGCCAAGATCGCAGGGGGCACACTGAAGCTTTCTTT.

CDR3 DNA: TGTGCCACCAGTGACCCTGCGACAGGGGTAGGCCAAGAGACCCAGTACTTC. This encodes CATSDPATGVGQETQYF. V gene TRBV24-1 combines with J gene TRBJ2-5; TRBD1 aligns across 8 bases. Germline V lookup: CDR1 KGHDR, CDR2 SFDVKD. With 4 bases clipped from V and 1 base from J, the junction kept 10 bases outside the gene matches. The CDR3 consists of 17 residues.